This T cell receptor beta chain emerged from a study of T cell responses to AZD1222 COVID-19 vaccine. Study-level findings and limits: Donors, mostly white British, included more females; clonal diversity was possibly underestimated. Among AZD1222 vaccinees, only six or seven were seropositive at baseline.

CDR1 SGHNT and CDR2 YYREEE come from the germline V gene (reference sequence). The CDR3 loop spans 15 amino acids. V lost 0 bases and J lost 5; bases outside the gene matches: 4. Remarks on this clone: Its matching antigen is unknown.

TCRdb's copy holds only in-frame clones and misses some; the assay was immunoSEQ multiplex PCR. The repertoire includes 100,000 to 120,000 clones, about nine tenths of them detected once, and 1.5% to 2% sits in the top ten. The sequencing here drew on peripheral blood, taken on day 0 of AZD1222 vaccination. This receptor was taken from an adult in good health. The chain has TRBV5-4 and TRBJ2-1, with 8 positions matching TRBD2. Here the CDR3 reads CASSLGTGLDNEQFF. In DNA form, the CDR3 reads TGTGCCAGCAGCTTGGGGACGGGACTAGACAATGAGCAGTTCTTC.